This T cell receptor (beta chain) was profiled in a study of cytomegalovirus exposure and HLA in healthy donors. With regard to this clone: Its cognate antigen is unknown.

J gave up 8 bases and V 2 bases, and 10 bases lay outside the gene matches. The CDR3 is 16 amino acids. Looked up from germline, CDR1 is SGDLS and CDR2 is YYNGEE. PCR amplification relied on 60 Vbeta primers (plus 13 Jbeta primers). Using immunoSEQ multiplex PCR, the repertoire was profiled, and TCRdb retains in-frame clones only, with some absent. This table holds around 140,000 clones. Study results and limitations: Per a prior analysis, the majority of TCR beta V segments were productive roughly 90% or roughly 30% of the time.

This receptor was obtained from a male donor in good health and CMV-seronegative. The J gene is TRBJ2-1, the V gene TRBV9; 10 bases are a match to TRBD1. Material for sequencing was PBMCs. The chain's CDR3 is CASSVTATGGSHEQFF. CDR3 in DNA: TGTGCCAGCAGCGTTACGGCGACAGGGGGCTCCCATGAGCAGTTCTTC.